The rows below give T cell receptor beta chains drawn from one sample of a study of blood T cell repertoires in COVID-19. The data were produced by immunoSEQ multiplex PCR, yet TCRdb's version contains in-frame clones alone and is incomplete. The profile covers tens of thousands of clones, with approximately 80% appearing a single time and 6.5% to 7.5% taken by the ten largest. Input material: peripheral blood. All receptors derive from a man in his thirties or forties with COVID-19, enrolled during active disease. The CDR3 runs from the conserved cysteine through the conserved F or W. Each record gives: clone size, V gene, D gene, J gene, CDR3 DNA, CDR3 protein. D genes are given only for firm matches. Clone size is not always given. Where it is, it says once, few, many or a class for expanded clones.

size: NA
V: TRBV6-5
D: NA
J: TRBJ2-7
DNA: TGTGCCAGCAGTTACGGCACAGCCGAGCAGTACTTC
CDR3: CASSYGTAEQYF

size: NA
V: TRBV2
D: NA
J: TRBJ2-6
DNA: TGTGCCAGCAGGGACAGACGGAACTCTGGGGCCAACGTCCTGACTTTC
CDR3: CASRDRRNSGANVLTF

size: NA
V: TRBV7-9
D: NA
J: TRBJ2-7
DNA: TGTGCCAGCAGCTCAGAAAAGTACGAGCAGTACTTC
CDR3: CASSSEKYEQYF

size: once
V: TRBV14
D: NA
J: TRBJ1-2
DNA: TGTGCCAGCAGCCAAGAAAATAAGTCTCCGAGCCGGTTC
CDR3: CASSQENKSPSRF

size: NA
V: TRBV5-1
D: NA
J: TRBJ2-5
DNA: TGCGCCAGCAGCTTGATTTCGGGCGGGGAGACCCAGTACTTC
CDR3: CASSLISGGETQYF

size: NA
V: TRBV4-1
D: NA
J: TRBJ1-4
DNA: TGCGCCAGCAGCCGCGAGGGTGGGGCAACTAATGAAAAACTGTTTTTT
CDR3: CASSREGGATNEKLFF

size: NA
V: TRBV27
D: NA
J: TRBJ2-4
DNA: TGTGCCAGCAGTTTATACGAGGGAGCGGCCAAAAACATTCAGTACTTC
CDR3: CASSLYEGAAKNIQYF

size: NA
V: TRBV10-3
D: TRBD1
J: TRBJ1-2
DNA: TGTGCCACTCGCGGGACAGGATTAAACTATGGCTACACCTTC
CDR3: CATRGTGLNYGYTF

size: NA
V: TRBV19
D: NA
J: TRBJ1-2
DNA: TGTGCCAGTAGTATTAATGTGCGAGTCTCTCAAAATGGCTACACCTTC
CDR3: CASSINVRVSQNGYTF

size: NA
V: TRBV7-2
D: NA
J: TRBJ2-7
DNA: TGTGCCAGCAGCTTAGGGGCGGGGTCCCTTTACGAGCAGTACTTC
CDR3: CASSLGAGSLYEQYF

size: NA
V: TRBV24-1
D: NA
J: TRBJ1-1
DNA: TGTGCCACCAGTGGTGGAGGGGTGAACACTGAAGCTTTCTTT
CDR3: CATSGGGVNTEAFF

size: few
V: TRBV11-2
D: TRBD2
J: TRBJ2-1
DNA: TGTGCCAGCAGCCCCCCGTGGAGGACTAGCGCTAAGGGTGAGCAGTTCTTC
CDR3: CASSPPWRTSAKGEQFF

size: NA
V: TRBV4-1
D: TRBD2
J: TRBJ2-7
DNA: TGCGCCAGCAGCCGGGGACTAGCGGGGGCAAGCTCCTACGAGCAGTACTTC
CDR3: CASSRGLAGASSYEQYF

size: NA
V: TRBV6-5
D: NA
J: TRBJ1-1
DNA: TGTGCCAGCAGCCCCGGTCCTCACACTGAAGCTTTCTTT
CDR3: CASSPGPHTEAFF

size: NA
V: TRBV4-2
D: TRBD2
J: TRBJ2-7
DNA: TGTGCCAGCAGCCAAGCTAGCGGGAGGGTGGATGAGCAGTACTTC
CDR3: CASSQASGRVDEQYF

size: NA
V: TRBV7-9
D: TRBD2
J: TRBJ2-7
DNA: TGTGCCAGCAGCTCCGGACTAGCGGGAGGGTTCTACGAGCAGTACTTC
CDR3: CASSSGLAGGFYEQYF

size: NA
V: TRBV5-6
D: NA
J: TRBJ2-1
DNA: TGTGCCAGCAGCGACACAGGTCACTTTTATGATGAGCAGTTCTTC
CDR3: CASSDTGHFYDEQFF

size: NA
V: TRBV5-6
D: NA
J: TRBJ2-5
DNA: TGTGCCAGCAGCTTCGTCGAAGAGACCCAGTACTTC
CDR3: CASSFVEETQYF

size: NA
V: TRBV2
D: TRBD1
J: TRBJ1-5
DNA: TGTGCCAGCAGTGTGGGACAGGGGAGTTATCAGCCCCAGCATTTT
CDR3: CASSVGQGSYQPQHF

size: NA
V: TRBV2
D: TRBD2
J: TRBJ2-3
DNA: TGTGCCAGCGAACTAGCGGGAAGTGGAGATACGCAGTATTTT
CDR3: CASELAGSGDTQYF

size: few
V: TRBV2
D: NA
J: TRBJ2-1
DNA: TGTGCCAGCAGTGGCTCTACAGCAGATAGCTCCTACAATGAGCAGTTCTTC
CDR3: CASSGSTADSSYNEQFF

size: NA
V: TRBV5-6
D: TRBD1
J: TRBJ2-7
DNA: TGTGCCAGCAGCTGGGACAGACAATCCTACGAGCAGTACTTC
CDR3: CASSWDRQSYEQYF

size: NA
V: TRBV6-2/TRBV6-3
D: NA
J: TRBJ1-1
DNA: TGTGCCAGCAGTATCCACGGGGGCACTGAAGCTTTCTTT
CDR3: CASSIHGGTEAFF

size: NA
V: TRBV19
D: TRBD2
J: TRBJ2-6
DNA: TGTGCCAGTAGTATAGGAGCGGGGGCCTCTGGGGCCAACGTCCTGACTTTC
CDR3: CASSIGAGASGANVLTF

size: NA
V: TRBV19
D: TRBD2
J: TRBJ2-3
DNA: TGTGCCAGTAGCTATAGCCGGGACTACATTGCAGATACGCAGTATTTT
CDR3: CASSYSRDYIADTQYF

size: few
V: TRBV3-1/TRBV3-2
D: NA
J: TRBJ2-7
DNA: TGTGCCAGCAGTCCGAGTGGGGGGGCCCCCGAGCAGTACTTC
CDR3: CASSPSGGAPEQYF

size: NA
V: TRBV7-2
D: NA
J: TRBJ1-6
DNA: TGTGCCAGCAGCTTAAGTGCCCAGGGATCCGGTAATTCACCCCTCCACTTT
CDR3: CASSLSAQGSGNSPLHF

size: NA
V: TRBV4-3
D: TRBD1
J: TRBJ2-5
DNA: TGCGCCAGCAGCCAAGGGACAGGGGGCGTCGAGACCCAGTACTTC
CDR3: CASSQGTGGVETQYF

size: NA
V: TRBV9
D: NA
J: TRBJ2-5
DNA: TGTGCCAGCAGCGTCGGGGTTTCCCAAGAGACCCAGTACTTC
CDR3: CASSVGVSQETQYF

size: once
V: TRBV24-1
D: TRBD2
J: TRBJ2-3
DNA: TGTGCCACCAGTGATATCGGGACTAGCGGTTTAGGGACGCAGTATTTT
CDR3: CATSDIGTSGLGTQYF

size: few
V: TRBV7-2
D: TRBD1
J: TRBJ1-1
DNA: TGTGCCAGCAGCTTCAAAGGGGGCAGTACTGAAGCTTTCTTT
CDR3: CASSFKGGSTEAFF

size: NA
V: TRBV10-2
D: NA
J: TRBJ2-2
DNA: TGCGCCAGCAGTGAGTCCGGGACAACCGGGGAGCTGTTTTTT
CDR3: CASSESGTTGELFF

size: NA
V: TRBV7-2
D: NA
J: TRBJ2-7
DNA: TGTGCCAGCAGCTTAGGAGTTGGCTCCTACGAGCAGTACTTC
CDR3: CASSLGVGSYEQYF

size: once
V: TRBV7-2
D: TRBD2
J: TRBJ2-1
DNA: TGTGCCAGCAGCATTGGACTAGCGCCGTACAATGAGCAGTTCTTC
CDR3: CASSIGLAPYNEQFF

size: NA
V: TRBV24-1
D: TRBD2
J: TRBJ2-5
DNA: TGTGCCACCAGTGATTTGCGAGGACAGACTAGCGGGAGGGCCGGCGAGACCCAGTACTTC
CDR3: CATSDLRGQTSGRAGETQYF

size: NA
V: TRBV5-6
D: NA
J: TRBJ2-3
DNA: TGTGCCAGCAGCGCAGCGGCCGCAGATACGCAGTATTTT
CDR3: CASSAAAADTQYF

size: NA
V: TRBV30
D: TRBD1
J: TRBJ1-1
DNA: TGTGCCTCCACCCGGACAGGGGGCACTGAAGCTTTCTTT
CDR3: CASTRTGGTEAFF

size: once
V: TRBV25-1
D: NA
J: TRBJ2-1
DNA: TGTGCCAGCGCGCTCCGGGGTGGAAAGCAGTTCTTC
CDR3: CASALRGGKQFF

size: NA
V: TRBV19
D: TRBD1
J: TRBJ1-2
DNA: TGTGCCAGTACCGCGATCCGGGACAGGGTCCATGGCTACACCTTC
CDR3: CASTAIRDRVHGYTF

size: NA
V: TRBV5-1
D: TRBD1
J: TRBJ2-1
DNA: TGCGCCAGCAGCTCCGGGACAGATTACAATGAGCAGTTCTTC
CDR3: CASSSGTDYNEQFF

size: few
V: TRBV7-8
D: TRBD1
J: TRBJ2-7
DNA: TGTGCCAGCAGCTACGCGGGACAGGGAATCTACGAGCAGTACTTC
CDR3: CASSYAGQGIYEQYF

size: NA
V: TRBV5-1
D: NA
J: TRBJ1-2
DNA: TGCGCCAGCAGCGCGGGAGGAGCTAACTATGGCTACACCTTC
CDR3: CASSAGGANYGYTF

size: once
V: TRBV10-3
D: NA
J: TRBJ1-4
DNA: TGTGCCACCTCTGTGGCTGCAACTAATGAAAAACTGTTTTTT
CDR3: CATSVAATNEKLFF

size: NA
V: TRBV18
D: TRBD1
J: TRBJ1-1
DNA: TGTGCCAGCTCAACTCGACAGGGGATGAACACTGAAGCTTTCTTT
CDR3: CASSTRQGMNTEAFF

size: NA
V: TRBV24-1
D: TRBD2
J: TRBJ2-3
DNA: TGTGCCACCAGTGGCGAGCGGGACCTCACAGATACGCAGTATTTT
CDR3: CATSGERDLTDTQYF

size: NA
V: TRBV10-2
D: TRBD2
J: TRBJ2-1
DNA: TGCGCCAGCAGTTCTAGCGGCCATGAGCAGTTCTTC
CDR3: CASSSSGHEQFF

size: NA
V: TRBV12-3/TRBV12-4
D: NA
J: TRBJ2-3
DNA: TGTGCCAGCAGTGCGCACACAGATACGCAGTATTTT
CDR3: CASSAHTDTQYF

size: NA
V: TRBV2
D: NA
J: TRBJ1-1
DNA: TGTGCCAGCATAGGAGGGATGTATGAAGCTTTCTTT
CDR3: CASIGGMYEAFF

size: many
V: TRBV20-1
D: NA
J: TRBJ1-2
DNA: TGCAGTGCTAGTAGGACAGCGGGGGAGGATGGCTACACCTTC
CDR3: CSASRTAGEDGYTF

size: few
V: TRBV27
D: NA
J: TRBJ2-7
DNA: TGTGCCAGCAGTTTGACAACAAACTCCTACGAGCAGTACTTC
CDR3: CASSLTTNSYEQYF

size: NA
V: TRBV5-1
D: NA
J: TRBJ2-7
DNA: TGCGCCAGCAGCTTGGGAGCCGGTGATCGCGAGCAGTACTTC
CDR3: CASSLGAGDREQYF

size: NA
V: TRBV11-2
D: NA
J: TRBJ1-1
DNA: TGTGCCAGCAGCTTAGAGGGGGCGGGGGACACTGAAGCTTTCTTT
CDR3: CASSLEGAGDTEAFF

size: NA
V: TRBV28
D: NA
J: TRBJ2-2
DNA: TGTGCCAGCAGTTTGGCGGTATCGAGGCTCCTCTACACCGGGGAGCTGTTTTTT
CDR3: CASSLAVSRLLYTGELFF

size: NA
V: TRBV6-5
D: TRBD1
J: TRBJ1-2
DNA: TGTGCCAGCACCGGGACAGGGGTTGGCTACACCTTC
CDR3: CASTGTGVGYTF

size: NA
V: TRBV29-1
D: NA
J: TRBJ1-1
DNA: TGCAGCGCCCGAGGGCCGGGTACTGAAGCTTTCTTT
CDR3: CSARGPGTEAFF

size: once
V: TRBV27
D: NA
J: TRBJ1-2
DNA: TGTGCCAGCAGTTTTAAAAACAGGGTCGAGGATGGCTACACCTTC
CDR3: CASSFKNRVEDGYTF